Described below is a single TCR beta chain sequence and its context. Combining a sample-barcoded 5' primer with a J-beta primer mix, a second PCR ran for 7 to 11 cycles. TCRdb re-derived calls from the 5' RACE reads in MiXCR, one entry per CDR3 protein. The table has about 1.8 million distinct CDR3 sequences, around half seen once; the top ten hold approximately 2.1%. This entry belongs to a study of blood T cells in healthy people across ages. The sequence came from a woman between 40 and 50 years old in good health. The sequencing input was blood.

The CDR3 DNA reads TGCGCCAGCAGCCAAGCGAAAATTATGGGGCTAACCTTCACAGATACGCAGTATTTT. This gives the protein CASSQAKIMGLTFTDTQYF. The chain is built from TRBV4-1 and TRBJ2-3; D may be TRBD1 (5 bases). CDR3 length: 19 amino acids. Trimming removed 1 base at V and 2 bases at J, with 22 bases between. CDR1 MGHRA and CDR2 YSYEKL come from the germline V gene.